This entry describes one T cell receptor (beta chain). Its matching antigen is unknown. The source of the sample is a study of T cells in Graves' hyperthyroidism and ophthalmopathy. Overall study: At initial diagnosis, before any treatment had begun, peripheral blood was obtained. General study findings and limits: The model anticipated ophthalmopathy a median about six months pre-onset.

The CDR3 runs 14 residues. The V end lost 0 bases, the J end lost 7 bases, and 13 bases lay between the germline ends. From germline, CDR1 is DFQATT and CDR2 SNEGSKA (reference sequence). Amplified regions were TCR beta CDR3 sequences from RNA transcripts. The HTBI primer set served for first-round RT-PCR of the TCR CDR3. Using its own MiXCR run on the multiplex PCR reads, TCRdb lists one record per CDR3 protein. Among 350,000 or so distinct CDR3 sequences, over 20% were seen once, and the ten largest hold around half. Sequencing used blood. The V and J genes are TRBV20-1 and TRBJ1-5, with a weak D call TRBD1 (6 bases). The TCR originated in a woman aged 50 to 60 with Graves' hyperthyroidism. CDR3 in amino acids: CSARDRAGVQPQHF. DNA for the CDR3: TGCAGTGCTAGAGATCGGGCAGGGGTACAGCCCCAGCATTTT.